The present entry profiles one TCR beta chain with its context. Its antigen specificity is not known. Per-base qualities were not stored, and no clone one base away is much larger. In light of the paper, this sample's time point label describes: cycle 4 day 1 (C4D1), after 6 weeks of nivolumab. Every trial patient had relapsed after autologous stem cell transplantation, and cohorts A, B and C differed in prior brentuximab vedotin exposure. The trial cohort comprised 56 patients with relapsed/refractory classical Hodgkin lymphoma whose best overall responses were complete response, partial response or progressive disease. Trial patients were treated with single-agent nivolumab in the multi-cohort phase II CheckMate 205 trial. An independent review committee assessed best overall response using the 2007 International Working Group response criteria. Trial PBMCs were collected immediately before nivolumab initiation (C1D1) and during therapy at cycle 2 day 1 and cycle 4 day 1. Peripheral blood was collected in 8 mL Vacutainer Cell Preparation Tubes, from which PBMCs were isolated by centrifugation and then cryopreserved.

This entry belongs to a study of PD-1 blockade in classical Hodgkin lymphoma (dated by TCRdb to the early 2020s). Regarding the study in general: Nivolumab dosing was 3 mg/kg intravenously every 2 weeks, continuing until either disease progression or unacceptable toxicity. To define a peripheral blood immune signature of response to PD-1 blockade in classical Hodgkin lymphoma, the study combined TCR beta sequencing with CyTOF. The study at large found these results: CD4+ but not CD8+ TCR diversity rose significantly by C4D1 (p=0.0027 vs p=0.16), most apparent in complete responders (p=0.02). Newly diagnosed patients were reported to have lower baseline TCR diversity than healthy donors, and relapsed/refractory patients were reported to have lower baseline TCR diversity still. Trial patients achieving complete response had baseline diversity similar to newly diagnosed patients, whereas partial responders and progressors had significantly lower diversity. The study was restricted to a single clinical trial cohort, and the causes of repertoire differences, possibly disease activity or prior therapy, were left undefined. Diversity was lower in patients who began nivolumab less than 1 year after ASCT, so these patients were left out of later analyses to avoid confounding by immune reconstitution.

The Qiagen DNeasy kit was used to extract genomic DNA from unsorted PBMCs and from the negatively selected CD4+ and CD8+ fractions. Using primers that anneal to V and J segments, immunoSEQ multiplex PCR amplified the TCR beta CDR3 regions. A synthetic immune receptor repertoire was used to minimize amplification bias, and any residual bias was removed computationally once sequencing was done. Regarding the original processing steps: Custom Python scripts were used to quantify repertoire diversity as the Shannon entropy index. Unsorted, CD4+ and CD8+ repertoires were examined separately, except in combined analyses, for which CD4+ and CD8+ sequences were merged in silico. Clonal expansion was defined as a frequency increase of at least 2-fold after treatment compared with C1D1, and clones undetected at baseline were assigned a pseudocount of 0.5. Singleton clones were defined as clones with 0 or 1 copy at C1D1, and non-singleton clones were defined as clones with 2 or more copies. Clones expanded in unsorted samples were assigned a CD4+, CD8+ or unknown annotation through matching of protein sequences in sorted samples from the same patient. Wilcoxon tests were applied to paired samples to test diversity changes from C1D1 to C4D1. TCRdb stores this immuneACCESS table with in-frame sequences only. Part of the clones is absent; in the studies checked, under half of the shortfall reflects unresolved V genes, and no reason is known for the rest. For V, J and clone size, that table is used; D and trimming come from the DNA. Counted in this sample were about 64,000 clones; just over 90% of them appeared once. About 8% of the sample is held by the ten biggest clonotypes.

The CDR3 contains 10 residues, cysteine and phenylalanine counted. Here the CDR3 DNA is all that survives: 30 bases in frame from base 1. Taken from the germline V gene, the CDR1 and CDR2 loops are SQVTM and ANQGSEA. The junction carries 7 bases between V and J, which are trimmed by 7 bases and 6 bases respectively. Recombination joined TRBV29-1 with TRBJ2-1; a tentative D match to TRBD2 spans 5 bases. This receptor was obtained from a human donor with classical Hodgkin lymphoma. The sequencing used peripheral blood mononuclear cells (PBMCs), collected before the fourth cycle of nivolumab. For the CDR3, the sequence is CSAGGNEQFF. The bases read TGCAGCGCCGGAGGCAATGAGCAGTTCTTC.